This TCR beta chain was found in a study of CD8+CD57+ T cells in acquired aplastic anemia (dated by TCRdb to 2017 to 2018). For the study in its entirety: A mean of approximately 2.9 ug of DNA, ranging from about 0.2 to 27.4 ug, was extracted from sorted CD4+ and CD8+ cells. CD8+CD57+ expansion was defined as frequency above the mean frequency observed in healthy subjects.

Genomic DNA was used as template for profiling of TCR beta VDJ combinations and CDR3 sequences. An Illumina HiSeq 2000 was used for TCR repertoire sequencing. In the source study's methods: TRBV/TRBJ rearrangement plots, CDR3 size and DJ length profiles, and Simpson's diversity index were used to evaluate the repertoires. The most abundant DNA sequence in the deep sequencing data was defined as the immunodominant clone. CDR3 amino acid sequences were screened for sharing across subjects and compared with published repertoires and the VDJdb database. TCRdb ran its own pipeline on the public reads, namely fastp trimming at Q25 and MiXCR clone calling, and kept in-frame beta chains. For every CDR3 protein sequence, its rows merge into one entry that carries the most common genes and DNA. Here the V and J calls rest on TCRdb's processing, not on the authors' analysis. This sample holds roughly 260,000 distinct CDR3 sequences; 40% to 50% were observed only once. Clones ranked in the top ten supply under 9% of the sample.

Sequences LGHNA (CDR1) and YSLEER (CDR2) are obtained from the germline V gene. Trimming removed 1 base from V and 1 base from J; the gene matches leave 5 bases unexplained. The CDR3 sequence holds 16 residues, the cysteine and phenylalanine included. Of all the DNA, just the CDR3 is kept, 48 bases in frame from base 1. This clonotype was recorded many times. Its antigen specificity is not known. It has no much larger one-base neighbor in the sample; base qualities were not kept. Patients chosen for sequencing had shown expansion of CD8+CD57+ cells by flow cytometry. Every patient had severe acquired aplastic anemia, diagnosed using the International Study of Aplastic Anemia and Agranulocytosis and Camitta criteria. At the time blood was sampled, none of the patients had received any therapy. In the study, sorted CD4+ and CD8+ blood T cells from patients with severe aplastic anemia and from healthy subjects underwent deep sequencing of TCR repertoires. Patients were enrolled under clinicaltrials.gov protocols 00001620, 01623167, 00001397, 00071045, 00081523 and 00961064 in the USA. Ficoll-Paque density gradient centrifugation was used to isolate peripheral blood mononuclear cells. CD4+ and CD8+ T cells were sorted by FACS or magnetic beads before DNA extraction.

Overall study outcomes, separate from this receptor: No significant difference in CD8+ Simpson's diversity was found between patients and healthy controls (P=0.060). Although 25 to 30 CD8+ CDR3 sequences were shared by patients and controls, these sequences appeared highly expressed in patients and within the immunodominant clones of patients.

Recombination joined TRBV4-3 with TRBJ1-1, with 8 bases aligning to TRBD1. Sample: sorted CD4+, CD8+, or CD8+CD57+ T cells (not recorded which) from PBMCs. This clonotype was obtained from a human donor with aplastic anemia. The DNA is as follows: TGCGCCAGCAGCCAAGGGGAAGGGACAGGGAACACTGAAGCTTTCTTT. Translated, it reads CASSQGEGTGNTEAFF.